The 13 T cell receptor beta chains below were found in one sample sequenced in a study of blood T cell repertoires in COVID-19. Method: immunoSEQ multiplex PCR; TCRdb's copy keeps in-frame clones and lacks some. The sample gives about 260,000 clones, 80% to 95% of which show up once; about 2.5% is in the top ten. The sample consisted of peripheral blood. Source of these receptors: a person aged 18-29 years with COVID-19, enrolled during active disease.

In its sample, this clone was seen once. The rearrangement uses TRBV28 and TRBJ2-1, with D uncertain. CDR1 and CDR2 from the germline V gene are MDHEN and SYDVKM. This CDR3 spans 15 amino acids. The ends were cut back, 5 bases at V and 0 bases at J, with 11 bases in the middle. The CDR3, as DNA: TGTGCCAGCAGTCGCGGAAGGAGCTCCTACAATGAGCAGTTCTTC. This sequence encodes CASSRGRSSYNEQFF.

The J gene is TRBJ2-1, the V gene TRBV4-1, with 8 bases lining up with TRBD2. The CDR3 has 16 amino acids. Germline V gene sequence: CDR1 MGHRA, CDR2 YSYEKL. J lost 1 base, V lost 1 base, and 3 bases had no gene match. The CDR3 sequence is CASSQVSSGSYNEQFF. The CDR3 nucleotides are TGCGCCAGCAGCCAAGTCTCTAGCGGGTCCTACAATGAGCAGTTCTTC.

The V gene is TRBV6-6, the J gene TRBJ1-5; no definite D call. The ends were cut back, 6 bases at V and 2 bases at J, with 11 bases in the middle. The CDR3 is 14 residues long. Germline V gene data show CDR1 as MNHNY and CDR2 as SVGAGI (reference sequence). The CDR3 region has the DNA TGTGCCAGCAGCGGACTCGGGGGCAATCAGCCCCAGCATTTT. Protein product: CASSGLGGNQPQHF.

The rearrangement links TRBV4-1 to TRBJ2-1; maybe TRBD2 (6 bases). Germline V gene data show CDR1 as MGHRA and CDR2 as YSYEKL. The CDR3 totals 17 residues. Deletions cut 4 bases from V and 4 bases from J, with 20 bases between. CDR3 loop: CASSRPLAQRTYNEQFF. The DNA of the CDR3 is TGCGCCAGCAGCCGGCCACTAGCTCAAAGAACTTACAATGAGCAGTTCTTC.

DNA of the CDR3: TGCGCCAGCAGCCAAGATGCCGGGAACACCGGGGAGCTGTTTTTT. It yields the protein CASSQDAGNTGELFF. V gene TRBV4-1 combines with J gene TRBJ2-2; D is undetermined. The CDR3 has 15 amino acids. V shed 0 bases and J shed 1 base, with 6 bases lying between them. Germline V gene lookup returns CDR1 MGHRA and CDR2 YSYEKL.

The chain is built from TRBV5-1 and TRBJ1-6, with D unresolved. The CDR3 sequence is 13 residues long. Germline CDR1 and CDR2: SGHRS and YFSETQ. V was pared by 0 bases and J by 10 bases, with 8 bases between. CDR3 sequence reads: CASSLAGLSPLHF. The DNA for the CDR3 is TGCGCCAGCAGCTTGGCTGGCCTGTCACCCCTCCACTTT.

The rearrangement uses TRBV12-5 and TRBJ1-1; 10 bases match TRBD1. V was pared by 2 bases and J by 6 bases, with 3 bases of the junction left unmatched. CDR1 is LGHNT, CDR2 FRNRAP, per germline. This CDR3 is built from 14 residues. CDR3 protein: CASGLPGQGAEAFF. The DNA of the CDR3 is TGTGCTAGTGGTTTGCCCGGACAGGGGGCTGAAGCTTTCTTT.

To note about this clone: Other nucleotide sequences from this sample produce the same CDR3. The rearrangement uses TRBV27 and TRBJ2-7; TRBD1 aligns across 7 bases. V was pared by 5 bases and J by 4 bases, with 5 bases of the junction left unmatched. This CDR3 comprises 13 residues. Germline CDR1 is MNHEY and CDR2 is SMNVEV (reference sequence). The CDR3 DNA follows: TGTGCCAGCAGTCTCGGGACAGCATACGAGCAGTACTTC. Protein: CASSLGTAYEQYF.

The gene calls are TRBV28 and TRBJ2-5; tentative D call: TRBD1 (6 bases). Germline CDR1 MDHEN, CDR2 SYDVKM. This CDR3 contains 15 residues. Trimming took off 6 bases at V and 1 base at J, with 15 bases between the two ends. DNA of the CDR3: TGTGCCAGCAGCCGAGTCCGGGACATCCAAGAGACCCAGTACTTC. It yields the protein CASSRVRDIQETQYF.

The V call is TRBV9, the J call TRBJ2-3; 7 nucleotides agree with TRBD1. Looked up from germline, CDR1 is SGDLS and CDR2 is YYNGEE. The CDR3 is made up of 19 amino acids. Unmatched junction bases numbered 16, after V lost 3 bases and J lost 0 bases. DNA for the CDR3: TGTGCCAGCAGCGATAACGCAGATCGGGACAGCGCTAGCACAGATACGCAGTATTTT. Translated: CASSDNADRDSASTDTQYF. The whole variable domain, filled in from reference TRBV9 and TRBJ2-3, reads DSGVTQTPKHLITATGQRVTLRCSPRSGDLSVYWYQQSLDQGLQFLIQYYNGEERAKGNILERFSAQQFPDLHSELNLSSLELGDSALYFCASSDNADRDSASTDTQYFGPGTRLTVL.

The rearrangement joins TRBV5-1 to TRBJ2-5, with 8 bases matching TRBD1. The germline CDR1 and CDR2 sequences are SGHRS and YFSETQ. The CDR3 length is 15 residues. After removal of 4 bases from V and 2 bases from J, the junction contained 7 bases not matched to a gene. The DNA for the CDR3 is TGCGCCAGCAGCCAACAGGGGGACGTACAAGAGACCCAGTACTTC. This translates into CASSQQGDVQETQYF.

The CDR3: CSVEGQGTSSYGYTF. CDR3 DNA sequence: TGCAGCGTTGAAGGGCAGGGAACGTCCTCCTATGGCTACACCTTC. The chain joins TRBV29-1 to TRBJ1-2, with TRBD1 as a possible D gene (5 bases). The CDR3 is 15 amino acids. Germline lookup yields CDR1 SQVTM and CDR2 ANQGSEA. V lost 1 base, J lost 4 bases, and 16 bases lay in between. The whole variable domain, filled in from reference TRBV29-1 and TRBJ1-2, reads SAVISQKPSRDICQRGTSLTIQCQVDSQVTMMFWYRQQPGQSLTLIATANQGSEATYESGFVIDKFPISRPNLTFSTLTVSNMSPEDSSIYLCSVEGQGTSSYGYTFGSGTRLTVV.

The chain employs TRBV7-2 and TRBJ2-2, with TRBD1 as a possible D gene (6 bases). The CDR3 contains 16 residues. V lost 2 bases, J lost 4 bases, and 14 bases lay in between. CDR1 and CDR2 from the germline V gene are SGHTA and FQGNSA. CDR3 in amino acids: CASSLWGQAITGELFF. CDR3 nucleotide sequence: TGTGCCAGCAGCTTATGGGGGCAGGCGATCACCGGGGAGCTGTTTTTT. Full variable domain (outside the CDR3, taken from reference TRBV7-2 and TRBJ2-2): GAGVSQSPSNKVTEKGKDVELRCDPISGHTALYWYRQSLGQGLEFLIYFQGNSAPDKSGLPSDRFSAERTGGSVSTLTIQRTQQEDSAVYLCASSLWGQAITGELFFGEGSRLTVL.